The 10 T cell receptor beta chains in this list originate from one sample, sequenced in a study of T cells in Graves' hyperthyroidism and ophthalmopathy. TCR beta CDR3 sequences were amplified from RNA transcripts. When the TCR CDR3 underwent first-round RT-PCR, the HTBI primer set was used. From the multiplex PCR reads, TCRdb called clonotypes with MiXCR, one entry per CDR3 protein. The profile shows fewer than 900,000 distinct CDR3 sequences, about a sixth of them singletons. Material for sequencing was blood. These receptors all come from a man aged 18 to 29 with Graves' hyperthyroidism.

The chain employs TRBV20-1 and TRBJ2-7; weak D call: TRBD1 (6 bases). The CDR3 covers 14 residues. Germline lookup yields CDR1 DFQATT and CDR2 SNEGSKA (reference sequence). The V and J ends lost 6 bases and 4 bases respectively, with 19 bases between them. The CDR3 protein is CSAKDSRGLYEQYF. The CDR3 DNA sequence: TGCAGTGCCAAGGACAGCAGGGGCTTATACGAGCAGTACTTC.

This clonotype was found many times. The V and J genes are TRBV13 and TRBJ2-3, with D perhaps TRBD2 (6 bases). V was pared by 0 bases and J by 6 bases, with 13 bases between. The CDR3 runs 15 residues. Germline-derived CDR1 and CDR2 are PRHDT and FYEKMQ (reference sequence). For the CDR3, the DNA is TGTGCCAGCAGCTTAGGTTTCGGGAGTGATGATACGCAGTATTTT. It is translated as CASSLGFGSDDTQYF.

This clonotype turned up a few times. The V gene is TRBV19, the J gene TRBJ2-7; D gene uncertain. Trimming stripped 6 bases from V and 2 bases from J, with 11 bases between. The CDR3 contains 13 residues. Germline V gene sequence: CDR1 LNHDA, CDR2 SQIVND (reference sequence). The CDR3 sequence is CASSSRPPYEQYF. The CDR3 DNA sequence: TGTGCCAGTAGCTCACGGCCCCCCTACGAGCAGTACTTC.

The CDR3 spells CASSLQGVGVYEQYF. The CDR3 bases are TGCGCCAGCAGCTTACAGGGGGTCGGAGTTTACGAGCAGTACTTC. The chain joins TRBV5-1 to TRBJ2-7; 8 bases are shared with TRBD1. CDR1 SGHRS and CDR2 YFSETQ come from the germline V gene. The V and J ends lost 2 bases and 4 bases, in that order; junction bases with no gene match: 8. The CDR3 covers 15 residues.

This clonotype has only one observation. This chain joins TRBV28 and TRBJ2-7, with 9 positions matching TRBD1. The V segment lost 5 bases and the J segment 5 bases; nucleotides outside the gene matches: 13. The germline V gene has CDR1 MDHEN and CDR2 SYDVKM. The CDR3 contains 16 residues. CDR3 protein: CASSPPGQGSVDEQYF. The CDR3 region has the DNA TGTGCCAGCAGTCCTCCGGGACAGGGATCAGTCGACGAGCAGTACTTC.

This clonotype was seen ten or more times. The V gene is TRBV28, the J gene TRBJ2-1; the D gene is possibly TRBD1 (6 bases). This CDR3 is built from 16 residues. Germline V CDR1 and CDR2: MDHEN, SYDVKM. Trimming took 4 bases from V and 2 from J, leaving 15 bases between them. This CDR3 is CASSSRARTAYNEQFF. The CDR3 coding sequence is TGTGCCAGCAGTTCCAGAGCCAGGACAGCCTACAATGAGCAGTTCTTC.

This clonotype was observed at least ten times. The rearrangement joins TRBV2 to TRBJ2-5, with TRBD2 matching over 8 bases. After removal of 7 bases from V and 4 bases from J, the junction contained 17 bases not matched to a gene. This CDR3 region has 17 residues. Germline values: CDR1 SNHLY, CDR2 FYNNEI. CDR3 protein: CASTSPGVLAGPETQYF. The CDR3 nucleotides read TGTGCCAGCACCTCCCCTGGAGTATTAGCGGGACCAGAGACCCAGTACTTC.

This clonotype has only a few counts. In DNA form, the CDR3 reads TGTGCCAGCAGTTTCACGGGAGTCCACGAGCAGTACTTC. As protein: CASSFTGVHEQYF. This sequence joins TRBV12-3 or TRBV12-4 and TRBJ2-7; D might be TRBD2 (6 bases). CDR3 length equals 13 residues. V lost 3 bases and J lost 5, with 11 bases in between.

The rearrangement uses TRBV29-1 and TRBJ2-2; no reliable D call. CDR1 SQVTM and CDR2 ANQGSEA come from the germline V gene. The CDR3 consists of 15 residues. Trimming removed 1 base from V and 5 bases from J, with 14 bases in between. The CDR3 DNA sequence: TGCAGCGTTGAAGGGTACCCGAAGGGTACCGGGGAGCTGTTTTTT. It specifies CSVEGYPKGTGELFF.

The genes are TRBV9 and TRBJ2-1; D not certain. The CDR3 contains 13 residues. Germline values: CDR1 SGDLS, CDR2 YYNGEE. Trimming shortened V by 0 bases and J by 6 bases, and 7 bases separated the two germline ends. The CDR3 here is CASSVATLNEQFF. The CDR3 DNA reads TGTGCCAGCAGCGTAGCTACCCTCAATGAGCAGTTCTTC.